The present T cell receptor beta chain was sequenced within a study of T cell repertoires in cytomegalovirus infection. Turning to the study itself: Use of recently identified HLA-C-restricted and well-studied HLA-B-restricted CMV epitopes was part of the study. Both a matching HLA type and CMV infection were indicated by public TCR beta signatures.

This clonotype was picked up a small number of times. Its antigen is undetermined. Study conclusions and caveats: There were carriers of CMV plus the relevant HLA, and cumulative public TCR beta family frequency identified them. HLA-C-restricted CMV clonotypes gave the most frequent clonotype in two of eight donors.

Using its own MiXCR run on the reads, TCRdb lists one record per CDR3 protein. The data hold about 69,000 distinct CDR3 sequences, with roughly 28% observed a single time. The TCR comes from a human donor in good health (CMV status not recorded). Some clones in this sample may be carry-over from other donors' samples. The sequencing here drew on CD8+ T cells from cultured PBMCs, taken from culture after CMV antigen stimulation.

The DNA for the CDR3 is TGTGCCAGCAGCTTCCCAAAAAGTACTGAAGCTTTCTTT. Translation: CASSFPKSTEAFF. V and J are TRBV7-9 and TRBJ1-1; D unresolved. The germline V gene encodes CDR1 SEHNR and CDR2 FQNEAQ (reference sequence). Between the trimmed V and J ends, which lost 3 bases and 5 bases, there was a span of 10 bases. The CDR3 has 13 residues.